Presented here are 26 T cell receptor beta chains from one specimen sequenced in a study of CD8 T cells in Susac syndrome. RNA in amounts of about 0.5 to 1 ug was reverse transcribed with random hexamers. TCRdb called the immunoSEQ multiplex PCR reads again in MiXCR, with one record for every CDR3 protein. Among approximately 150,000 distinct CDR3 sequences listed, about 94% were seen once. The specimen sequenced was CD4+ T cells from PBMCs. These receptors all come from a human donor with multiple sclerosis.

This chain links TRBV6-2 or TRBV6-3 with TRBJ2-7, with a tentative D call TRBD2 (5 bases). Between the trimmed V and J ends, which lost 5 bases and 1 base, there was a span of 12 bases. Germline CDR1 MNHEY, CDR2 SVGEGT. CDR3 size: 14 residues. CDR3 bases: TGTGCCAGCAGTAAAGACGGGATATCCTACGAGCAGTACTTC. It specifies CASSKDGISYEQYF.

V usage is TRBV7-2 and J usage is TRBJ2-3; possible D gene TRBD2, 5 bases. This CDR3 is built from 17 residues. With 3 bases removed from V and 3 bases from J, the gap between germline ends came to 19 bases. Germline V CDR1 and CDR2: SGHTA, FQGNSA. The chain's CDR3 is CASSFPYGGSATDTQYF. The CDR3 nucleotides read TGTGCCAGCAGCTTCCCGTATGGTGGTAGCGCAACAGATACGCAGTATTTT.

The rearrangement uses TRBV5-6 and TRBJ2-5; D possibly matches TRBD1 or TRBD2 (6 bases each). The CDR3 length is 15 residues. Trimming removed 2 bases at V and 5 bases at J, with 16 bases between. In germline, CDR1 is SGHDT, CDR2 YYEEEE. This CDR3 is CASSFYGGARETQYF. In DNA, the CDR3 is TGTGCCAGCAGCTTCTACGGGGGCGCGCGTGAGACCCAGTACTTC. The whole variable domain, remainder taken from reference TRBV5-6 and TRBJ2-5, is DAGVTQSPTHLIKTRGQQVTLRCSPKSGHDTVSWYQQALGQGPQFIFQYYEEEERQRGNFPDRFSGHQFPNYSSELNVNALLLGDSALYLCASSFYGGARETQYFGPGTRLLVL.

V usage is TRBV28 and J usage is TRBJ2-5; no clear D gene. Per the germline V gene, CDR1 is MDHEN and CDR2 is SYDVKM. The CDR3 is made up of 14 amino acids. V was trimmed by 5 bases and J by 2 bases, leaving 12 bases between them. The CDR3 here is CASSTALGQETQYF. CDR3 DNA sequence: TGTGCCAGCAGTACGGCCCTGGGGCAAGAGACCCAGTACTTC.

The chain couples TRBV28 to TRBJ2-1; D is unresolved. The CDR3 is 15 amino acids. V was pared by 1 base and J by 12 bases, with 19 bases between. The germline V gene has CDR1 MDHEN and CDR2 SYDVKM. The CDR3 coding sequence is TGTGCCAGCAGTTTATATACTGGTTTGATTTCTGGGCAGTTCTTC. It yields the protein CASSLYTGLISGQFF.

The chain joins TRBV24-1 to TRBJ2-1; no clear D gene. The germline V gene encodes CDR1 KGHDR and CDR2 SFDVKD. V lost 3 bases, J lost 3 bases, and 11 bases lay in between. This CDR3 spans 15 amino acids. The chain's CDR3 is CATSDRGPDYNEQFF. CDR3 in DNA: TGTGCCACCAGTGATCGTGGGCCGGACTACAATGAGCAGTTCTTC.

The chain employs TRBV11-1 and TRBJ2-3; D not certain. The CDR3 runs to 14 residues. The ends were cut back, 1 base at V and 2 bases at J, with 7 bases in the middle. Germline V gives CDR1 SGHAT, CDR2 FQDESV (reference sequence). The CDR3 loop reads CASSLEALTDTQYF. The CDR3 region has the DNA TGTGCCAGCAGCTTAGAAGCACTCACAGATACGCAGTATTTT.

The V and J genes are TRBV20-1 and TRBJ1-4; tentative D call: TRBD1 (5 bases). The germline V gene encodes CDR1 DFQATT and CDR2 SNEGSKA (reference sequence). Trimming shortened V by 3 bases and J by 4 bases, and 12 bases separated the two germline ends. The CDR3 is made up of 14 amino acids. The CDR3: CSASGTDYNEKLFF. Here the CDR3 DNA reads TGCAGTGCTAGCGGGACGGATTATAATGAAAAACTGTTTTTT.

V and J are TRBV28 and TRBJ2-3, with 11 bases lining up with TRBD2. The CDR3 has 14 amino acids. The V and J ends lost 4 bases and 6 bases, in that order; junction bases with no gene match: 3. Germline V CDR1 and CDR2: MDHEN, SYDVKM. The CDR3 DNA reads TGTGCCAGCAGTTCCCTAGCGGGAGGCGATACGCAGTATTTT. Residues: CASSSLAGGDTQYF.

The chain couples TRBV2 to TRBJ2-5; the D is unclear. The CDR3 has 11 amino acids. Germline V gives CDR1 SNHLY, CDR2 FYNNEI. Trimming shortened V by 3 bases and J by 5 bases, and 4 bases separated the two germline ends. The CDR3 reads CASSDGETQYF. The DNA of the CDR3 is TGTGCCAGCAGTGATGGGGAGACCCAGTACTTC.

The V and J genes are TRBV6-6 and TRBJ1-2, with 10 bases aligning to TRBD1. The germline gives CDR1 MNHNY, CDR2 SVGAGI (reference sequence). Germline trimming cut 2 bases from V and 1 base from J; bases unmatched to any gene: 4. The CDR3 spans 16 residues. CDR3 nucleotide sequence: TGTGCCAGCAGTTACCACCGGGACAGGGGTAACTATGGCTACACCTTC. It translates to CASSYHRDRGNYGYTF.

The gene calls are TRBV21-1 and TRBJ2-6; TRBD1, as called in the table, went unchecked against the DNA. TRBV21-1 is termed a pseudogene. This CDR3 region has 18 residues. The CDR3 DNA reads as TGTGCCAGCAGCAAAGTTCGGCGGGGGTCCGCTGGGGCCAACGTCCTGACTTTC. Translated: CASSKVRRGSAGANVLTF.

The chain couples TRBV2 to TRBJ2-1; D gene unclear. Germline V lookup: CDR1 SNHLY, CDR2 FYNNEI. With 4 bases removed from V and 11 bases from J, the gap between germline ends came to 15 bases. CDR3 length equals 13 residues. CDR3 coding DNA: TGTGCCAGCAGTGTCGGAACGGGTTTGAAGCAGTTCTTC. This codes for CASSVGTGLKQFF.

J is TRBJ1-2 and V is TRBV13, with TRBD1 identical over 10 bases. The J segment lost 10 bases and the V segment lost 5 bases, leaving 10 bases of the junction unmatched. The CDR3 runs to 14 residues. CDR1 and CDR2 from the germline V gene are PRHDT and FYEKMQ (reference sequence). DNA for the CDR3: TGTGCCAGCAGCAACTTAGGACAGGGGGGTGCCTACACCTTC. Protein sequence: CASSNLGQGGAYTF.

The gene calls are TRBV6-6 and TRBJ2-7, with D perhaps TRBD1 or TRBD2 (5 bases each). Trimming took 8 bases from V and 7 from J, leaving 21 bases between them. The CDR3 is made up of 14 amino acids. From germline, CDR1 is MNHNY and CDR2 SVGAGI (reference sequence). CDR3 in amino acids: CASGEGTHWGEQYF. The CDR3 DNA is TGTGCCAGCGGAGAGGGGACCCACTGGGGGGAGCAGTACTTC.

CDR3 coding DNA: TGTGCCAGCAGTGACGGGATAGTGGACATTCAGTACTTC. Translating it yields CASSDGIVDIQYF. The V gene is TRBV5-6, the J gene TRBJ2-4, with D possibly TRBD2 on 5 matching bases. Germline V CDR1 and CDR2: SGHDT, YYEEEE. Deletions cut 5 bases from V and 8 bases from J, with 14 bases between. The CDR3 spans 13 residues.

V usage is TRBV14 and J usage is TRBJ2-2, with 9 nucleotides matching TRBD2. The ends lost 7 bases at V and 6 bases at J; junction bases unmatched: 3. Germline V gene sequence: CDR1 SGHDN, CDR2 FVKESK. The CDR3 consists of 13 residues. The CDR3 DNA sequence: TGTGCCAGCAACGTAGCGGGAGCCGGGGAGCTGTTTTTT. Its protein is CASNVAGAGELFF.

This sequence joins TRBV28 and TRBJ1-6, with D maybe TRBD1 (5 bases). With 2 bases removed from V and 7 bases from J, the gap between germline ends came to 12 bases. Germline V gene data show CDR1 as MDHEN and CDR2 as SYDVKM. The CDR3 extends over 15 amino acids. The CDR3 DNA reads as TGTGCCAGCAGTTTACGGGGGTTGGGGAATTCACCCCTCCACTTT. As protein: CASSLRGLGNSPLHF.

The chain combines TRBV11-2 with TRBJ1-1; D remains ambiguous. Germline V lookup: CDR1 SGHAT, CDR2 FQNNGV. The CDR3 length is 16 residues. Deletions cut 0 bases from V and 1 base from J, with 12 bases between. In DNA, the CDR3 is TGTGCCAGCAGCTTAGAGTGGCGGCAGAGGAACACTGAAGCTTTCTTT. Protein: CASSLEWRQRNTEAFF.

This chain uses TRBV6-6 with TRBJ1-5; no firm D call. CDR3 length: 12 amino acids. Germline lookup yields CDR1 MNHNY and CDR2 SVGAGI (reference sequence). Deletions cut 0 bases from V and 10 bases from J, with 7 bases between. The DNA for the CDR3 is TGTGCCAGCAGTTACTCGATAGGACCCCAGCATTTT. This sequence encodes CASSYSIGPQHF.

V and J are TRBV20-1 and TRBJ1-1, with D perhaps matching TRBD1 (6 bases). CDR1 and CDR2 (germline): DFQATT, SNEGSKA (reference sequence). The CDR3 length is 15 residues. Trimming cost V 1 base and J 0 bases, with 12 bases left between them. The CDR3 loop is CSARGGLRMNTEAFF. The DNA of the CDR3 is TGCAGTGCTAGAGGGGGGCTGAGGATGAACACTGAAGCTTTCTTT.

The chain is built from TRBV2 and TRBJ1-6; a weak D match, TRBD1 (5 bases). V was clipped by 7 bases and J by 8 bases, with 12 bases between them. The CDR3 totals 13 residues. Germline values: CDR1 SNHLY, CDR2 FYNNEI. DNA for the CDR3: TGTGCCAGCAACCGGGACGGATATTCACCCCTCCACTTT. It translates to CASNRDGYSPLHF.

The chain is built from TRBV7-9 and TRBJ1-6, with TRBD1 identical over 10 bases. Losses at the gene ends were 5 bases for V and 8 bases for J; bases not matched to a gene: 6. CDR1 is SEHNR, CDR2 FQNEAQ, per germline (reference sequence). This CDR3 is 15 amino acids long. CDR3 residues: CASSLGQGEDSPLHF. CDR3 DNA: TGTGCCAGCAGCCTAGGACAGGGGGAGGATTCACCCCTCCACTTT.

The chain links TRBV19 to TRBJ2-2; D is undetermined. V lost 10 bases and J lost 0, with 15 bases in between. The CDR3 covers 15 residues. Germline V gene data show CDR1 as LNHDA and CDR2 as SQIVND (reference sequence). CDR3 protein: CATERKGANTGELFF. In DNA form, the CDR3 reads TGTGCCACCGAGAGAAAGGGCGCGAACACCGGGGAGCTGTTTTTT.

The rearrangement uses TRBV5-1 and TRBJ1-2; D perhaps matches TRBD1 (5 bases). CDR3 length: 13 residues. V lost 4 bases to trimming and J lost 5 bases, with 12 bases between them. Germline V gene sequence: CDR1 SGHRS, CDR2 YFSETQ. CDR3 loop: CASSQNGGYGYTF. CDR3 coding DNA: TGCGCCAGCAGCCAGAACGGGGGGTATGGCTACACCTTC.

This rearrangement joins TRBV28 to TRBJ2-1; TRBD1 matches at 12 bases. V was pared by 2 bases and J by 12 bases, with 5 bases of the junction left unmatched. In germline, CDR1 is MDHEN, CDR2 SYDVKM. The CDR3 is made up of 14 amino acids. In DNA form, the CDR3 reads TGTGCCAGCAGTTTAGCGGGACAGGGGGCCATGCAGTTCTTC. Its translation is CASSLAGQGAMQFF.